This record covers a single TCR beta chain. The antigen is unknown. The table came from immunoSEQ multiplex PCR; TCRdb's copy has only in-frame clones and leaves some out. In the table there are about 360,000 clones, around 86% of which are singletons. The data stem from a study of cytomegalovirus exposure and HLA in healthy donors. Study results and limitations: Most observed TCR sequences were rare, whereas some public TCRs were detected in many donors. The classifier reportedly diagnosed cytomegalovirus status with high sensitivity and specificity.

While the first cohort had fewer than 850 subjects, the donors belonged to the separate validation cohort of fewer than 150 subjects. Looked up from germline, CDR1 is SGHRS and CDR2 is YFSETQ. CDR3 length: 16 amino acids. Trimming removed 4 bases from V and 2 bases from J, with 13 bases in between. Sequencing was done on a sample of PBMCs. The clonotype was recovered from a woman aged 18-29 years in good health and CMV-seronegative. The genes are TRBV5-1 and TRBJ2-6, with D possibly being TRBD2 (5 bases). This CDR3 reads CASSPSTGTGANVLTF. CDR3 bases: TGCGCCAGCAGCCCTAGTACGGGGACTGGGGCCAACGTCCTGACTTTC.